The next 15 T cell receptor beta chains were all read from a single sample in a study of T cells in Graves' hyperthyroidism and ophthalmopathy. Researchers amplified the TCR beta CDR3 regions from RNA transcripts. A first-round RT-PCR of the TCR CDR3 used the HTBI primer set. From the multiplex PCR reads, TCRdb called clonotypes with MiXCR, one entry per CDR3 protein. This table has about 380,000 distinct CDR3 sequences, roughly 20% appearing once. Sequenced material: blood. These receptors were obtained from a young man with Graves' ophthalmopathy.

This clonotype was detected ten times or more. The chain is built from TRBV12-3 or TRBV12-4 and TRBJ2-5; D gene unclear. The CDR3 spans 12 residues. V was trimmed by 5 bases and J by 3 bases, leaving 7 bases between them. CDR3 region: CASSRQEETQYF. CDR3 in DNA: TGTGCCAGCAGTCGGCAGGAAGAGACCCAGTACTTC.

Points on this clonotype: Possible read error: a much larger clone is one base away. The CDR3 is CTSSQERASGNIQYF. CDR3 in DNA: TGTACCAGCAGCCAAGAAAGAGCTAGCGGGAACATTCAGTACTTC. This sequence joins TRBV3-1 and TRBJ2-4; 8 nucleotides agree with TRBD2. The CDR3 extends over 15 amino acids. Germline loops: CDR1 LGHDT, CDR2 YNNKEL (reference sequence).

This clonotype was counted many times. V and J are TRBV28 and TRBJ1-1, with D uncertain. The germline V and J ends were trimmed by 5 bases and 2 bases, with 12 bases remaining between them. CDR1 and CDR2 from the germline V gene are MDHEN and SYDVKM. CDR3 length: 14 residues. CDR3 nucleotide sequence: TGTGCCAGCAGTCCTTGGCGAAGCAACACTGAAGCTTTCTTT. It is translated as CASSPWRSNTEAFF.

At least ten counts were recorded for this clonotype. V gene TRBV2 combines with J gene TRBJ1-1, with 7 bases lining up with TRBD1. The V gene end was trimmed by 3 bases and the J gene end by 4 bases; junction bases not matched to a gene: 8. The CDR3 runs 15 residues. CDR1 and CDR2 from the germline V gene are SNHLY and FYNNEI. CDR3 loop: CASSDRAQGGTEAFF. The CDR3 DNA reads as TGTGCCAGCAGTGACAGGGCCCAGGGGGGCACTGAAGCTTTCTTT.

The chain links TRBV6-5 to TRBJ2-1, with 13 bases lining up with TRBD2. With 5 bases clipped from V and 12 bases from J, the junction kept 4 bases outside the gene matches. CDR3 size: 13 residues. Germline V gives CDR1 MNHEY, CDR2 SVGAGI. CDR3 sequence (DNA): TGTGCCAGCAGTACTAGCGGGGGGGCCGCGCAGTTCTTC. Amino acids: CASSTSGGAAQFF.

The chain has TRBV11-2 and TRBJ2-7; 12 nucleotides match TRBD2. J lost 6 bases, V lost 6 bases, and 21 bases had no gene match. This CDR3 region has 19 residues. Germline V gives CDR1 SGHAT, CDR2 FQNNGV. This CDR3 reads CASSRDSSGGALPAAEQYF. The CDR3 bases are TGTGCCAGCAGTCGGGACTCTAGCGGGGGGGCCTTACCGGCGGCCGAGCAGTACTTC. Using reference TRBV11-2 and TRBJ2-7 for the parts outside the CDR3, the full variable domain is EAGVAQSPRYKIIEKRQSVAFWCNPISGHATLYWYQQILGQGPKLLIQFQNNGVVDDSQLPKDRFSAERLKGVDSTLKIQPAKLEDSAVYLCASSRDSSGGALPAAEQYFGPGTRLTVT.

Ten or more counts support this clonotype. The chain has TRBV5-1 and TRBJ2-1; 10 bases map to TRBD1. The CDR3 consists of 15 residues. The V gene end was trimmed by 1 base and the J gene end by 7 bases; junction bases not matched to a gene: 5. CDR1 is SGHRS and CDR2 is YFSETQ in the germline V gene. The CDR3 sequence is CASSLLRDRGNEQFF. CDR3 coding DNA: TGCGCCAGCAGCTTGCTCCGGGACAGGGGAAATGAGCAGTTCTTC.

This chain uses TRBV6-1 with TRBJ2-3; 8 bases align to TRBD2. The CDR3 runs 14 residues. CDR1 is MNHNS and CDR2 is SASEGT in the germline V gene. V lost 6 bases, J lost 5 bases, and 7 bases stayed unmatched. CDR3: CASRRAGGIDTQYF. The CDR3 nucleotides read TGTGCCAGCAGGCGGGCGGGGGGAATAGATACGCAGTATTTT.

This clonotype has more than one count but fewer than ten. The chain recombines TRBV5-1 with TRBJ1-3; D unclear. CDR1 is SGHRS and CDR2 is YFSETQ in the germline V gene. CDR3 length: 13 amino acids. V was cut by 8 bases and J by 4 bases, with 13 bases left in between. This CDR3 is CARVTGGGNTIYF. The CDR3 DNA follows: TGCGCCAGAGTCACGGGTGGCGGAAACACCATATATTTT.

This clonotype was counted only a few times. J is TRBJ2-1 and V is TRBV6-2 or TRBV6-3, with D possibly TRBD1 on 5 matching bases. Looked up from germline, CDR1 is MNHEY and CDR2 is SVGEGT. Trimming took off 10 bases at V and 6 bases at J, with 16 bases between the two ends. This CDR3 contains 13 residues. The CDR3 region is CATNPGNGNEQFF. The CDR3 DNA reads TGTGCCACCAACCCAGGGAATGGCAATGAGCAGTTCTTC.

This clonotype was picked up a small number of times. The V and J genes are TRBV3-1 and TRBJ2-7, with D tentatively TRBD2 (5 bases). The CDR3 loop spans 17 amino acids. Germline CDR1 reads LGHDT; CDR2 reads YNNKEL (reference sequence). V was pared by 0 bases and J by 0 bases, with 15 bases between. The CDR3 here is CASSQEGGRYSSYEQYF. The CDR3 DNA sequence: TGTGCCAGCAGCCAAGAAGGAGGCAGGTACAGCTCCTACGAGCAGTACTTC.

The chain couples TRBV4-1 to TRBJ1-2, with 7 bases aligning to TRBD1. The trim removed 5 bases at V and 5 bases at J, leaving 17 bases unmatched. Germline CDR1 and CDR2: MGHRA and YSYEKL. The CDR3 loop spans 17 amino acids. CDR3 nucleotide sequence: TGCGCCAGCAGCTCTCACCCGACAGGGCTGGGGGGGTATGGCTACACCTTC. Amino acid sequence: CASSSHPTGLGGYGYTF.

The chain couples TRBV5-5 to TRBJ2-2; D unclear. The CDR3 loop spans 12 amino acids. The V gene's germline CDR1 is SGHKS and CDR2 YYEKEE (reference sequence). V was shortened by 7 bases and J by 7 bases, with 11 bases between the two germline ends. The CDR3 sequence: CASGQIGGELFF. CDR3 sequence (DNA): TGTGCCAGCGGCCAGATAGGCGGGGAGCTGTTTTTT.

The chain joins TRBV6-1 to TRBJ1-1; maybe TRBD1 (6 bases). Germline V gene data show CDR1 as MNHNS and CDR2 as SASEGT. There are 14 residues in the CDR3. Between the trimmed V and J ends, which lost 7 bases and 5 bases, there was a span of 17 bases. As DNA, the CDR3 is TGTGCCAGCATAAGGGACATTAAGAGAACTGAAGCTTTCTTT. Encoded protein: CASIRDIKRTEAFF.

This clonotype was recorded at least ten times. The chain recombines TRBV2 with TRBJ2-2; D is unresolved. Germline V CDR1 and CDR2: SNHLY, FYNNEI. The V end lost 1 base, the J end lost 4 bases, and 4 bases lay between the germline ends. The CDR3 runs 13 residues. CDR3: CASSEVGTGELFF. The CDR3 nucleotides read TGTGCCAGCAGTGAAGTCGGCACCGGGGAGCTGTTTTTT. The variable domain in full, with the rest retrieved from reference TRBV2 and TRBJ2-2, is EPEVTQTPSHQVTQMGQEVILRCVPISNHLYFYWYRQILGQKVEFLVSFYNNEISEKSEIFDDQFSVERPDGSNFTLKIRSTKLEDSAMYFCASSEVGTGELFFGEGSRLTVL.